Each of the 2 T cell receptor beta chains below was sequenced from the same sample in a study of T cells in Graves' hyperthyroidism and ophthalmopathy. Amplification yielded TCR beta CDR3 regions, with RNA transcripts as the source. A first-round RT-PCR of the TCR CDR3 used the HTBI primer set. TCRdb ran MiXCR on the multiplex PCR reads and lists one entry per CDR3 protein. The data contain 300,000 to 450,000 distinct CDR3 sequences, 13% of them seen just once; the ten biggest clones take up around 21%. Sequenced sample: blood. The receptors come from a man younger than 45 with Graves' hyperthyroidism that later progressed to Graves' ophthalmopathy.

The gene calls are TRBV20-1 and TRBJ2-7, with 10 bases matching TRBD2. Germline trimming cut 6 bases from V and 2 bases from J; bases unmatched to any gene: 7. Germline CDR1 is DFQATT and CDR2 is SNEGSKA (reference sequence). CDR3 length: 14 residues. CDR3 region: CSASTSGPTYEQYF. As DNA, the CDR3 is TGCAGTGCCTCGACTAGCGGGCCGACCTACGAGCAGTACTTC.

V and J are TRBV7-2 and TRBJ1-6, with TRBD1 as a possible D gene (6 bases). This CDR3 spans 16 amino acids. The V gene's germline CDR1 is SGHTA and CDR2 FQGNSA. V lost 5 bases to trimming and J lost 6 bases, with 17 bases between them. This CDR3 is CASSPRTAIGNSPLHF. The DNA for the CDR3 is TGTGCCAGCAGCCCACGGACAGCTATTGGTAATTCACCCCTCCACTTT.